Shown below are 30 T cell receptor beta chains from a single sample sequenced in a study of CD8+ T cells in alopecia areata. cDNA serving as the sequencing template came from extracted, reverse transcribed RNA. The protocol was immunoSEQ multiplex PCR, while the TCRdb copy is restricted to in-frame clones and leaves out a portion. The sample holds some 210,000 clones, 57% seen once. The sequencing used CD4+ T cells sorted from blood, collected at week 0. These receptors were collected from a human donor with alopecia areata.

J is TRBJ1-6 and V is TRBV5-1; 10 positions match TRBD1. With V trimmed by 7 bases and J by 5 bases, 6 bases remained unmatched. Germline V gives CDR1 SGHRS, CDR2 YFSETQ. The CDR3 consists of 15 residues. The CDR3 DNA reads TGCGCCAGCCACTCCGGGACAGGGGATAATTCACCCCTCCACTTT. It codes for CASHSGTGDNSPLHF.

V gene TRBV5-1 combines with J gene TRBJ1-2, with 7 bases aligning to TRBD1. The CDR3 covers 14 residues. Germline loops: CDR1 SGHRS, CDR2 YFSETQ. J lost 5 bases, V lost 2 bases, and 6 bases had no gene match. CDR3 nucleotide sequence: TGCGCCAGCAGCTTCGGGACAGATCGATATGGCTACACCTTC. Amino acids: CASSFGTDRYGYTF.

The chain recombines TRBV12-5 with TRBJ1-1, with D maybe TRBD1 (6 bases). CDR1 LGHNT and CDR2 FRNRAP come from the germline V gene. CDR3 length: 14 residues. V dropped 7 bases and J dropped 3 bases, with 15 bases sitting between them. The CDR3: CASARDTYHTEAFF. The DNA for the CDR3 is TGTGCTAGTGCCAGGGACACCTACCACACTGAAGCTTTCTTT.

The table lists this clone with a few counts. The V gene is TRBV7-2, the J gene TRBJ1-1, with D possibly being TRBD1 (6 bases). The V and J ends lost 6 bases and 3 bases respectively, with 11 bases between them. The CDR3 contains 13 residues. Germline-derived CDR1 and CDR2 are SGHTA and FQGNSA. The CDR3 protein is CASSRQEDTEAFF. The DNA of the CDR3 is TGTGCCAGCAGTCGACAGGAGGACACTGAAGCTTTCTTT.

The rearrangement joins TRBV9 to TRBJ1-5; D remains unclear. The germline CDR1 and CDR2 sequences are SGDLS and YYNGEE. Deletions cut 1 base from V and 3 bases from J, with 8 bases between. The CDR3 has 14 residues. DNA of the CDR3: TGTGCCAGCAGCGTATCAGGATCCAATCAGCCCCAGCATTTT. It translates to CASSVSGSNQPQHF.

This chain links TRBV14 with TRBJ2-5; a weak D match, TRBD1 (5 bases). The CDR3 loop spans 14 amino acids. V was shortened by 1 base and J by 2 bases, with 8 bases between the two germline ends. CDR1 SGHDN and CDR2 FVKESK come from the germline V gene. The CDR3: CASSQGQLQETQYF. CDR3 nucleotide sequence: TGTGCCAGCAGCCAAGGACAGTTACAAGAGACCCAGTACTTC.

This clone has more than one count but fewer than ten. The chain's CDR3 is CASSQDLSRDTQYF. The CDR3 DNA sequence: TGTGCCAGCAGCCAAGATCTGAGTCGGGATACGCAGTATTTT. The J gene is TRBJ2-3, the V gene TRBV14; D is ambiguous. Per germline, CDR1 SGHDN and CDR2 FVKESK. Trimming cost V 0 bases and J 6 bases, with 10 bases left between them. The CDR3 has 14 amino acids.

The gene calls are TRBV30 and TRBJ2-3; TRBD1 aligns across 7 bases. There are 15 residues in the CDR3. V lost 0 bases to trimming and J lost 0 bases; unmatched junction nucleotides: 3. Germline V gene data show CDR1 as GTSNPN and CDR2 as SVGIG (reference sequence). This CDR3 reads CAWSVGGRSTDTQYF. The DNA of the CDR3 is TGTGCCTGGAGTGTAGGGGGCAGGAGCACAGATACGCAGTATTTT.

V is TRBV5-6 and J is TRBJ1-2; 8 nucleotides match TRBD1. Germline CDR1 SGHDT, CDR2 YYEEEE. This CDR3 has 15 amino acids. J gave up 4 bases and V 2 bases, and 7 bases lay outside the gene matches. CDR3 DNA sequence: TGTGCCAGCAGCTTCCCGGACAGGGTAGGCTATGGCTACACCTTC. Translation: CASSFPDRVGYGYTF.

Of note for this clone: This same CDR3 is encoded by further DNA sequences in the sample. This chain joins TRBV6-5 and TRBJ1-2; 9 nucleotides line up with TRBD1. Trimming cost V 2 bases and J 2 bases; bases outside gene matches: 3. CDR1 is MNHEY and CDR2 is SVGAGI in the germline V gene. CDR3 length: 15 amino acids. Here the CDR3 DNA reads TGTGCCAGCAGTTACGCGGGACAGGGAAACTATGGCTACACCTTC. It translates to CASSYAGQGNYGYTF.

This clone was counted between two and nine times. The J gene is TRBJ2-6, the V gene TRBV30, with 7 bases matching TRBD2. Germline CDR1 GTSNPN, CDR2 SVGIG (reference sequence). The CDR3 has 14 amino acids. The trim removed 1 base at V and 5 bases at J, leaving 2 bases unmatched. CDR3 DNA: TGTGCCTGGAGTGGGGGGGGAAGGGCCAACGTCCTGACTTTC. This sequence encodes CAWSGGGRANVLTF.

The genes are TRBV5-1 and TRBJ1-1, with D perhaps TRBD1 (5 bases). The V end was cut by 0 bases, the J end by 7 bases, with 7 bases between. The germline V gene encodes CDR1 SGHRS and CDR2 YFSETQ. CDR3 length: 12 amino acids. This chain's CDR3 is CASSLGGLEAFF. In DNA form, the CDR3 reads TGCGCCAGCAGCTTGGGGGGCCTTGAAGCTTTCTTT. The complete variable domain, with remaining parts taken from reference TRBV5-1 and TRBJ1-1, reads KAGVTQTPRYLIKTRGQQVTLSCSPISGHRSVSWYQQTPGQGLQFLFEYFSETQRNKGNFPGRFSGRQFSNSRSEMNVSTLELGDSALYLCASSLGGLEAFFGQGTRLTVV.

The chain recombines TRBV12-5 with TRBJ2-1; 8 positions match TRBD1. Looked up from germline, CDR1 is LGHNT and CDR2 is FRNRAP. Germline trimming cut 1 base from V and 1 base from J; bases unmatched to any gene: 0. This CDR3 has 15 residues. The CDR3 is CASGLGTGSYNEQFF. As DNA, the CDR3 is TGTGCTAGTGGTTTGGGGACAGGGTCCTACAATGAGCAGTTCTTC.

The sample holds a few counts of this clone. In the same sample, other DNA sequences code for this CDR3. V gene TRBV27 combines with J gene TRBJ1-1; 7 bases are a match to TRBD1. Trimming at V came to 3 bases and at J to 1 base, leaving 2 bases not matched to a gene. This CDR3 spans 14 amino acids. Germline V gene data show CDR1 as MNHEY and CDR2 as SMNVEV (reference sequence). The CDR3 loop is CASSFRDRNTEAFF. CDR3 DNA sequence: TGTGCCAGCAGTTTCAGGGACAGGAACACTGAAGCTTTCTTT.

There are a few counts of this clone. The chain combines TRBV5-1 with TRBJ1-2, with 12 bases lining up with TRBD1. Germline CDR1 is SGHRS and CDR2 is YFSETQ. This CDR3 has 14 residues. V dropped 2 bases and J dropped 6; count of bases not matched to a gene: 2. CDR3 protein: CASSFGTGGDGYTF. For the CDR3, the DNA is TGCGCCAGCAGCTTCGGGACAGGGGGCGATGGCTACACCTTC.

In this sample, this clone turned up a few times. This chain joins TRBV23-1 and TRBJ1-5, with 8 bases identical to TRBD1. TRBV23-1 is treated as an ORF (open reading frame) with a function not yet certain. The CDR3 has 15 amino acids. The junction had 5 bases not matched to a gene; V was cut back by 3 bases and J by 4 bases. The CDR3 DNA sequence: TGCGCCAGCAGTCAGAGACAGGGGTGGAATCAGCCCCAGCATTTT. It specifies CASSQRQGWNQPQHF.

The V call is TRBV6-5, the J call TRBJ1-2, with no clear D. V was trimmed by 0 bases and J by 0 bases, leaving 11 bases between them. Per germline, CDR1 MNHEY and CDR2 SVGAGI. This CDR3 contains 16 residues. Here the CDR3 DNA reads TGTGCCAGCAGTTACTCGATGTACCTCACTAACTATGGCTACACCTTC. Translation gives CASSYSMYLTNYGYTF.

V gene TRBV25-1 combines with J gene TRBJ2-7; D gene uncertain. Germline loops: CDR1 MGHDK, CDR2 SYGVNS. The germline V and J ends were trimmed by 1 base and 4 bases, with 14 bases remaining between them. The CDR3 totals 15 residues. The CDR3 region is CASSEFHSVRYEQYF. The CDR3 DNA sequence: TGTGCCAGCAGTGAATTCCACAGCGTCCGGTACGAGCAGTACTTC.

This chain joins TRBV11-2 and TRBJ2-7; the D call may be TRBD1 or TRBD2 (5 bases each). The CDR3 sequence is 13 residues long. Trimming left V 7 bases short and J 2 bases short, with 12 bases between. The germline V gene encodes CDR1 SGHAT and CDR2 FQNNGV. The chain's CDR3 is CASTGASTYEQYF. The CDR3 DNA is TGTGCCAGCACCGGGGCGAGTACCTACGAGCAGTACTTC. The full variable domain, completed using reference TRBV11-2 and TRBJ2-7, is EAGVAQSPRYKIIEKRQSVAFWCNPISGHATLYWYQQILGQGPKLLIQFQNNGVVDDSQLPKDRFSAERLKGVDSTLKIQPAKLEDSAVYLCASTGASTYEQYFGPGTRLTVT.

V usage is TRBV4-1 and J usage is TRBJ1-6, with D perhaps TRBD1 (5 bases). V dropped 0 bases and J dropped 7 bases, with 13 bases sitting between them. Germline V CDR1 and CDR2: MGHRA, YSYEKL. The CDR3 is made up of 16 amino acids. This chain's CDR3 is CASSQETVSGNSPLHF. The CDR3 nucleotides read TGCGCCAGCAGCCAAGAGACAGTCTCAGGGAATTCACCCCTCCACTTT.

The chain employs TRBV7-3 and TRBJ1-6, with 7 bases that match TRBD1. The CDR3 extends over 15 amino acids. V dropped 1 base and J dropped 6; count of bases not matched to a gene: 3. CDR1 is SGHTA and CDR2 is FQGTGA in the germline V gene. CDR3 loop: CASSLSGTANSPLHF. CDR3 DNA: TGTGCCAGCAGCTTAAGTGGGACAGCTAATTCACCCCTCCACTTT.

J is TRBJ2-7 and V is TRBV15, with a possible D match to TRBD1 (6 bases). V lost 0 bases, J lost 4 bases, and 10 bases lay in between. The germline V gene has CDR1 LNHNV and CDR2 YYDKDF (reference sequence). The CDR3 sequence is 14 residues long. CDR3 nucleotide sequence: TGTGCCACCAGCAGAGACAGGGGTTGGTACGAGCAGTACTTC. Translation gives CATSRDRGWYEQYF. Together with reference TRBV15 and TRBJ2-7, the CDR3 gives the full variable domain: DAMVIQNPRYQVTQFGKPVTLSCSQTLNHNVMYWYQQKSSQAPKLLFHYYDKDFNNEADTPDNFQSRRPNTSFCFLDIRSPGLGDTAMYLCATSRDRGWYEQYFGPGTRLTVT.

Only a few counts were recorded for this clone. V and J are TRBV10-3 and TRBJ2-5; 12 bases match TRBD1. Losses at the gene ends were 2 bases for V and 5 bases for J; bases not matched to a gene: 3. The CDR3 extends over 15 amino acids. The germline gives CDR1 ENHRY, CDR2 SYGVKD. CDR3 sequence: CAISEGTGGGETQYF. CDR3 DNA sequence: TGTGCCATCAGTGAGGGGACAGGGGGCGGGGAGACCCAGTACTTC.

The chain links TRBV5-1 to TRBJ2-5; D may match TRBD1 or TRBD2 (5 bases each). The CDR3 runs to 14 residues. V shed 7 bases and J shed 5 bases, with 18 bases lying between them. In germline, CDR1 is SGHRS, CDR2 YFSETQ. The CDR3 nucleotides read TGCGCCAGCTCGGAGGCGAGGGGCAGGGAGACCCAGTACTTC. Translating it yields CASSEARGRETQYF.

This chain connects TRBV11-1 to TRBJ2-1; a weak D match, TRBD1 (5 bases). Germline V CDR1 and CDR2: SGHAT, FQDESV (reference sequence). V lost 4 bases to trimming and J lost 8 bases, with 9 bases between them. The CDR3 length is 12 residues. The CDR3 loop is CASSWQGYEQFF. In nucleotides, the CDR3 is TGTGCCAGCAGCTGGCAGGGATATGAGCAGTTCTTC.

V and J are TRBV29-1 and TRBJ2-7, with TRBD1 as a possible D gene (6 bases). The germline V gene encodes CDR1 SQVTM and CDR2 ANQGSEA. The germline V and J ends were trimmed by 4 bases and 3 bases, with 13 bases remaining between them. The CDR3 runs to 13 residues. The CDR3 loop is CSVGQGKYYEQYF. DNA of the CDR3: TGCAGCGTTGGGCAGGGGAAGTACTACGAGCAGTACTTC.

The gene calls are TRBV5-1 and TRBJ2-1, with D perhaps matching TRBD2 (5 bases). The germline V gene encodes CDR1 SGHRS and CDR2 YFSETQ. V dropped 5 bases and J dropped 7 bases, with 19 bases sitting between them. The CDR3 totals 15 residues. The CDR3 coding sequence is TGCGCCAGCAGTATAGGGCTAGCTTTTGGGAATGAGCAGTTCTTC. Its translation is CASSIGLAFGNEQFF.

This clone came up once. V usage is TRBV11-1 and J usage is TRBJ2-2; a weak D match, TRBD1 (5 bases). Germline-derived CDR1 and CDR2 are SGHAT and FQDESV (reference sequence). The length of the CDR3 is 15 residues. V was trimmed by 5 bases and J by 3 bases, leaving 13 bases between them. The CDR3 sequence is CASSMRQGYTGELFF. CDR3 DNA sequence: TGTGCCAGCAGCATGCGCCAGGGTTACACCGGGGAGCTGTTTTTT.

This clone turned up a few times. The CDR3 is CASSPLDTNTGELFF. Here the CDR3 DNA reads TGTGCCAGCTCACCACTGGACACGAACACCGGGGAGCTGTTTTTT. V and J are TRBV18 and TRBJ2-2; D is possibly TRBD1 (5 bases). From germline, CDR1 is KGHSH and CDR2 LQKENI. The length of the CDR3 is 15 residues. The V end was cut by 1 base, the J end by 0 bases, with 6 bases between.

This chain connects TRBV5-6 to TRBJ1-5; maybe TRBD1 (6 bases). CDR1 is SGHDT, CDR2 YYEEEE, per germline. Trimming removed 2 bases at V and 0 bases at J, with 9 bases between. CDR3 length equals 15 residues. The CDR3 coding sequence is TGTGCCAGCAGCTTTTTCAGGGGTAGCAATCAGCCCCAGCATTTT. Translation: CASSFFRGSNQPQHF.